This is a list of T cell receptor beta chains from one sample in a study of human T cells and chemical hapten exposure. Via MiXCR, TCRdb re-called the RACE reads, giving one row per CDR3 protein. The repertoire has under 300,000 distinct CDR3 sequences, 7.7% of them found once; the top ten carry 1.2%. This specimen consisted of whole blood, obtained in connection with sensitization to the hapten diphenylcyclopropenone (DPC). The receptor source for this set is a man in his late teens or twenties with alopecia areata. Some clones in this sample may be carry-over from other donors' samples. Both conserved end residues are part of each CDR3. D genes are given only for firm matches. Clone size, where shown, is once, few, many, or a class for clones that have expanded.

size	J	V	D	CDR3	DNA
many	TRBJ2-5	TRBV10-3	TRBD2	CAIRSTSGVSETQYF	TGTGCCATCAGATCGACTAGCGGGGTCTCGGAGACCCAGTACTTC
few	TRBJ1-1	TRBV6-5	TRBD1	CASSPARQGLNTEAFF	TGTGCCAGCAGCCCCGCCCGACAGGGGCTGAACACTGAAGCTTTCTTT
.	TRBJ2-1	TRBV20-1	.	CSASQATLFYNEQFF	TGCAGTGCTAGTCAGGCTACCCTTTTTTACAATGAGCAGTTCTTC
.	TRBJ1-6	TRBV5-1	TRBD1	CASSSGQGDSPLHF	TGCGCCAGCAGCTCGGGACAGGGAGATTCACCCCTCCACTTT
few	TRBJ2-2	TRBV10-1	.	CASSEFTVTQFGELFF	TGCGCCAGCAGTGAGTTTACAGTCACGCAGTTCGGGGAGCTGTTTTTT
.	TRBJ1-6	TRBV7-2	.	CASSLALAWGDSPLHF	TGTGCCAGCAGCTTAGCGTTAGCATGGGGGGATTCACCCCTCCACTTT
few	TRBJ1-2	TRBV4-3	TRBD1	CASSLVRTGDGYTF	TGCGCCAGCAGCCTTGTCCGGACAGGGGATGGCTACACCTTC
.	TRBJ2-2	TRBV7-2	.	CASSVGPRDAGELFF	TGTGCCAGCAGCGTCGGGCCGAGGGATGCCGGGGAGCTGTTTTTT
few	TRBJ1-5	TRBV12-3/TRBV12-4	.	CASSFWGPYSNQPQHF	TGTGCCAGCAGTTTTTGGGGGCCCTATAGCAATCAGCCCCAGCATTTT
few	TRBJ1-1	TRBV10-3	.	CAISESDSQNTEAFF	TGTGCCATCAGTGAGTCGGACAGCCAGAACACTGAAGCTTTCTTT
few	TRBJ2-7	TRBV20-1	.	CSARQGLSYEQYF	TGCAGTGCTAGACAGGGATTATCCTACGAGCAGTACTTC
few	TRBJ1-1	TRBV14	.	CASSQVFRKPEAFF	TGTGCCAGCAGCCAAGTATTCAGGAAGCCTGAAGCTTTCTTT
few	TRBJ1-5	TRBV7-6	TRBD1	CASSLGTGVLQPQHF	TGTGCCAGCAGCTTAGGGACAGGGGTTCTTCAGCCCCAGCATTTT
.	TRBJ2-2	TRBV7-9	.	CASSPGSSGELFF	TGTGCCAGCAGCCCAGGGAGTAGCGGGGAGCTGTTTTTT
many	TRBJ2-5	TRBV10-3	.	CASSLGRGSETQYF	TGTGCCAGCTCTTTAGGGAGGGGGTCGGAGACCCAGTACTTC
.	TRBJ1-3	TRBV4-3	.	CASSQDFRTLSGNTIYF	TGCGCCAGCAGCCAAGATTTTAGGACCCTCTCTGGAAACACCATATATTTT
few	TRBJ2-1	TRBV29-1	TRBD2	CSVVRRGGIRNEQFF	TGCAGCGTTGTCCGGCGGGGGGGTATCCGCAATGAGCAGTTCTTC
few	TRBJ1-5	TRBV27	.	CASRPSRLHRLYQPQHF	TGTGCCAGCAGACCTTCCCGGCTACACAGGCTCTATCAGCCCCAGCATTTT
many	TRBJ1-1	TRBV10-3	.	CAISDPGGTEAFF	TGTGCCATCAGTGACCCGGGAGGCACTGAAGCTTTCTTT
.	TRBJ2-4	TRBV5-5	TRBD1	CASSRTTGVSWGIQYF	TGTGCCAGCAGCCGAACGACAGGGGTATCTTGGGGCATTCAGTACTTC
many	TRBJ2-7	TRBV4-2	.	CASSPLGRYDEQYF	TGTGCCAGCAGCCCCCTTGGCAGGTACGACGAGCAGTACTTC
few	TRBJ2-1	TRBV20-1	.	CSASEGAAYNEQFF	TGCAGTGCTAGTGAGGGTGCGGCCTACAATGAGCAGTTCTTC
few	TRBJ1-2	TRBV20-1	.	CSARYAYGYTF	TGCAGTGCTAGATATGCATATGGCTACACCTTC
few	TRBJ2-2	TRBV5-6	.	CASSLAAANTGELFF	TGTGCCAGCAGCTTGGCAGCAGCGAACACCGGGGAGCTGTTTTTT
.	TRBJ1-1	TRBV7-8	.	CASSLVPTENTEAFF	TGTGCCAGCAGCTTAGTTCCGACAGAGAACACTGAAGCTTTCTTT
few	TRBJ2-1	TRBV2	TRBD2	CASSATSGGIPSYNEQFF	TGTGCCAGCAGTGCGACTAGCGGGGGGATCCCCTCCTACAATGAGCAGTTCTTC
.	TRBJ1-6	TRBV2	TRBD1	CASSQDRVGNSPLHF	TGTGCCAGCAGCCAGGACAGGGTGGGCAATTCACCCCTCCACTTT
few	TRBJ1-1	TRBV7-3	TRBD1	CASSQRSGTGDFLHTEAFF	TGTGCCAGCAGCCAGAGATCGGGGACAGGGGATTTTTTGCACACTGAAGCTTTCTTT
once	TRBJ1-2	TRBV24-1	.	CATSDDRFKRGYTF	TGTGCCACCAGTGACGACAGATTTAAAAGGGGCTACACCTTC
.	TRBJ1-2	TRBV27	.	CASGRGLDYGYTF	TGTGCCAGCGGCAGGGGCTTGGACTATGGCTACACCTTC
many	TRBJ1-1	TRBV29-1	.	CSAGDPARNTEAFF	TGCAGCGCCGGAGACCCAGCGAGGAACACTGAAGCTTTCTTT
many	TRBJ1-4	TRBV4-3	.	CASSQDLIGGTGTAATNEKLFF	TGCGCCAGCAGCCAAGATCTGATTGGCGGGACGGGTACCGCCGCAACTAATGAAAAACTGTTTTTT
many	TRBJ1-2	TRBV10-3	.	CAISESPRVPNYGYTF	TGTGCCATCAGTGAGTCGCCCCGGGTTCCCAACTATGGCTACACCTTC
few	TRBJ1-5	TRBV4-3	.	CASSQAWRAQHF	TGCGCCAGCAGCCAAGCGTGGAGGGCCCAGCATTTT
.	TRBJ1-4	TRBV5-1	.	CASSLRGLGEKLFF	TGCGCCAGCAGCTTGCGGGGGCTTGGAGAAAAACTGTTTTTT
.	TRBJ1-3	TRBV4-1	TRBD1	CASSHSRTGAGNTIYF	TGCGCCAGCAGCCACTCAAGGACAGGGGCTGGAAACACCATATATTTT
few	TRBJ1-4	TRBV3-1	.	CASSQARGYNEKLFF	TGTGCCAGCAGCCAAGCTAGAGGTTATAATGAAAAACTGTTTTTT
few	TRBJ2-5	TRBV29-1	.	CSVGGRPVETQYF	TGCAGCGTCGGGGGTCGGCCCGTCGAGACCCAGTACTTC
.	TRBJ2-1	TRBV4-3	.	CASSQESGVGARNEQFF	TGCGCCAGCAGCCAAGAATCCGGAGTGGGGGCCCGAAATGAGCAGTTCTTC
few	TRBJ2-2	TRBV20-1	.	CSANPGFLTGELFF	TGCAGTGCGAACCCGGGGTTCCTGACCGGGGAGCTGTTTTTT
few	TRBJ2-3	TRBV19	.	CASTQGPDTDTQYF	TGTGCCAGTACACAGGGACCGGACACAGATACGCAGTATTTT
few	TRBJ1-6	TRBV4-3	.	CASSQDSRGAIYNSPLHF	TGCGCCAGCAGCCAAGACTCCCGCGGGGCAATCTATAATTCACCCCTCCACTTT
few	TRBJ1-1	TRBV7-7	.	CASSLAYNTEAFF	TGTGCCAGCAGCTTAGCGTACAACACTGAAGCTTTCTTT
few	TRBJ2-1	TRBV4-3	TRBD1	CASSLRTGVHEQFF	TGCGCCAGCAGCCTAAGGACAGGGGTCCATGAGCAGTTCTTC
many	TRBJ2-7	TRBV6-5	.	CASSYVSQPYEQYF	TGTGCCAGCAGTTACGTTTCGCAACCCTACGAGCAGTACTTC
many	TRBJ2-5	TRBV7-7	.	CASSPTRSGGETQYF	TGTGCCAGCAGCCCTACCCGATCCGGCGGGGAGACCCAGTACTTC
few	TRBJ1-6	TRBV4-1	.	CASSQEAGPRDNSPLHF	TGCGCCAGCAGCCAAGAGGCAGGGCCCCGCGATAATTCACCCCTCCACTTT
few	TRBJ2-3	TRBV7-8	.	CASSPARVSTDTQYF	TGTGCCAGCAGCCCTGCTAGAGTTAGCACAGATACGCAGTATTTT
many	TRBJ1-1	TRBV5-1	TRBD1	CASSNRDSMNTEAFF	TGCGCCAGCAGCAACCGGGACAGCATGAACACTGAAGCTTTCTTT
few	TRBJ1-2	TRBV5-1	.	CASSFSPDFNYGYTF	TGCGCCAGCAGCTTCTCCCCGGACTTTAACTATGGCTACACCTTC
.	TRBJ2-1	TRBV6-6	.	CASSYSGDGLDEQFF	TGTGCCAGCAGTTACTCGGGGGACGGCCTCGATGAGCAGTTCTTC
many	TRBJ1-2	TRBV6-1	TRBD1	CASSVPGQASDYGYTF	TGTGCCAGCAGTGTTCCGGGACAGGCGTCAGACTATGGCTACACCTTC
.	TRBJ1-1	TRBV29-1	.	CSVKRTAMNTEAFF	TGCAGCGTTAAAAGGACAGCTATGAACACTGAAGCTTTCTTT
.	TRBJ1-3	TRBV20-1	.	CSARGDGLYSGNTIYF	TGCAGTGCTAGAGGGGACGGCCTGTACTCTGGAAACACCATATATTTT
.	TRBJ1-1	TRBV10-1	.	CASSEKGDYTEAFF	TGCGCCAGCAGTGAGAAGGGGGATTACACTGAAGCTTTCTTT